The clone carrying this TCR beta chain was counted at least ten times. Its target is unknown. The data derive from a study of T cell repertoires in cytomegalovirus infection. Study information: From public TCR beta signatures came an indication of both CMV infection and matching HLA type. Overall study findings and caveats: Carriers of CMV and the relevant HLA type were discriminated by public TCR beta frequency. CMV-specific TCR beta clonotypes restricted by HLA-C were the ones dominating the ex vivo response.

TCRdb reprocessed the reads via MiXCR and lists one record per CDR3 protein. The table shows 250,000 or so distinct CDR3 sequences, with about a sixth occurring only once. Germline values: CDR1 SEHNR, CDR2 FQNEAQ (reference sequence). V was pared by 2 bases and J by 7 bases, with 6 bases between. This CDR3 has 12 residues. V and J are TRBV7-9 and TRBJ2-1; possible D gene TRBD2, 5 bases. The sequence was obtained from a human donor in good health (CMV status not recorded). Some clones in this sample may be carry-over from other donors' samples. The sequenced sample consisted of CD8+ T cells from PBMCs. This CDR3 is CASSLLANEQFF. The DNA for the CDR3 is TGTGCCAGCAGCTTACTAGCAAATGAGCAGTTCTTC. Filled out from reference TRBV7-9 and TRBJ2-1, the complete variable domain reads DTGVSQNPRHKITKRGQNVTFRCDPISEHNRLYWYRQTLGQGPEFLTYFQNEAQLEKSRLLSDRFSAERPKGSFSTLEIQRTEQGDSAMYLCASSLLANEQFFGPGTRLTVL.